Below, one T cell receptor beta chain is given with its context. PBMCs served as the source from which CD4+ and CD8+ T cells were sorted. The sample comes from a study of CD8+ T cells in alopecia areata. Across the study: Patients took tofacitinib for 6 to 18 months, followed by 6 drug-free months.

The authors extracted RNA and reverse transcribed it into cDNA as the sequencing template. Sequencing used immunoSEQ multiplex PCR; TCRdb keeps in-frame clones, though not all of them. The repertoire has more than 200,000 clones, roughly two thirds of them found once; the top ten carry around 1.2%. The CDR3 has 14 residues. The V gene's germline CDR1 is SQVTM and CDR2 ANQGSEA. Deletions cut 4 bases from V and 6 bases from J, with 16 bases between. The receptor was derived from a human donor with alopecia areata. The sample consisted of CD4+ T cells sorted from blood, taken at week 0. The V and J genes are TRBV29-1 and TRBJ2-1, with D perhaps matching TRBD1 (6 bases). The CDR3 protein is CSVARTVISNEQFF. The CDR3 coding sequence is TGCAGCGTTGCCAGGACAGTAATAAGCAATGAGCAGTTCTTC.